This T cell receptor (beta chain) was documented in a study of CD8 T cells in Susac syndrome. Study results and caveats: As the study acknowledged, the number of individuals who were part of its TCR sequencing and HLA analysis was relatively small.

Random hexamers primed reverse transcription of about 0.5 to 1 ug RNA. TCR beta CDR3 was amplified by immunoSEQ covering 54 Vbeta and 13 Jbeta. TCRdb re-derived calls from the immunoSEQ multiplex PCR reads in MiXCR, one entry per CDR3 protein. The table lists 300,000 to 350,000 distinct CDR3 sequences, about 92% of them singletons. Concerning this clonotype: Its antigen is as yet unknown.

Specimen: CD4+ T cells from PBMCs. The clonotype comes from a human donor with multiple sclerosis.

In DNA form, the CDR3 reads TGCGCCAGCAGCGATACAGGGGGGTCGGAGGCCCAGTACTTC. Its translation is CASSDTGGSEAQYF. The chain has TRBV5-1 and TRBJ2-5, with 8 bases aligning to TRBD1. Per the germline V gene, CDR1 is SGHRS and CDR2 is YFSETQ. This CDR3 is built from 14 residues. The J segment lost 9 bases and the V segment lost 4 bases, leaving 11 bases of the junction unmatched.